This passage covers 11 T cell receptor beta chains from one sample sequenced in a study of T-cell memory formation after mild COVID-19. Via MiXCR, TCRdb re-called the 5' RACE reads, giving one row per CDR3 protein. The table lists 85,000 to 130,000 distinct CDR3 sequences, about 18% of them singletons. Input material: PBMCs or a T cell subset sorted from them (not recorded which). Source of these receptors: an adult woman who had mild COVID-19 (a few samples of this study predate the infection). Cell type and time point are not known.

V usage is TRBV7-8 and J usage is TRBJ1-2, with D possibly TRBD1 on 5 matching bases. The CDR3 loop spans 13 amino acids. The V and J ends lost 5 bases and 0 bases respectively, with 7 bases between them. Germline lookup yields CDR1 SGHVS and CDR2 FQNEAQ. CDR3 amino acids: CASSDRANYGYTF. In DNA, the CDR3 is TGTGCCAGCAGCGACAGAGCTAACTATGGCTACACCTTC. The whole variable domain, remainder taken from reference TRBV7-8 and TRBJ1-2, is GAGVSQSPRYKVAKRGQDVALRCDPISGHVSLFWYQQALGQGPEFLTYFQNEAQLDKSGLPSDRFFAERPEGSVSTLKIQRTQQEDSAVYLCASSDRANYGYTFGSGTRLTVV.

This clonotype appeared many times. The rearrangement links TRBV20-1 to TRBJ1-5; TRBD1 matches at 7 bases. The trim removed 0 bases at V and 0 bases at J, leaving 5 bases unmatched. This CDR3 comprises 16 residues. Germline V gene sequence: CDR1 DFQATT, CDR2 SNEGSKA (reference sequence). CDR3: CSARDRGIYSNQPQHF. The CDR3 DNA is TGCAGTGCTAGAGACAGGGGGATATATAGCAATCAGCCCCAGCATTTT.

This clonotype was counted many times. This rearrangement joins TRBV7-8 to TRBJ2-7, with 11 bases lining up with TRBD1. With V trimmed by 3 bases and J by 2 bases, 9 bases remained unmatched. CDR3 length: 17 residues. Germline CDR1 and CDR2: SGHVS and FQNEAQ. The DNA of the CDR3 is TGTGCCAGCAGCTTGGACAGGGGGCCCATAGGGGCCTACGAGCAGTACTTC. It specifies CASSLDRGPIGAYEQYF.

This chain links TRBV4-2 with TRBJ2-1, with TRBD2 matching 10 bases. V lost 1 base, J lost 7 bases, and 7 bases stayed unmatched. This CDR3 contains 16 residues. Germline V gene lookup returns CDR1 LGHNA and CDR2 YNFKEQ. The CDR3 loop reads CASSQVLLAGLNEQFF. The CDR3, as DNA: TGTGCCAGCAGCCAAGTATTACTAGCGGGATTGAATGAGCAGTTCTTC.

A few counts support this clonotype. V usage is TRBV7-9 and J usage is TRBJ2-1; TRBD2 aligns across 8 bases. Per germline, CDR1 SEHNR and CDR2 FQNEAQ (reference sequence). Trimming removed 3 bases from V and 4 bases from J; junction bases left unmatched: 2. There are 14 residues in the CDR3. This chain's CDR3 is CASSFVAGYNEQFF. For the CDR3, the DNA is TGTGCCAGCAGCTTTGTAGCGGGGTACAATGAGCAGTTCTTC.

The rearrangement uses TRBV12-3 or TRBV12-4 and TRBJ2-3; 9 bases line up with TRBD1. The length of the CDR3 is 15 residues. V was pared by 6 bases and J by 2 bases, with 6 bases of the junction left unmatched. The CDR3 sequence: CASRIQGAPTDTQYF. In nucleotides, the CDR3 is TGTGCCAGCAGGATACAGGGGGCGCCCACAGATACGCAGTATTTT.

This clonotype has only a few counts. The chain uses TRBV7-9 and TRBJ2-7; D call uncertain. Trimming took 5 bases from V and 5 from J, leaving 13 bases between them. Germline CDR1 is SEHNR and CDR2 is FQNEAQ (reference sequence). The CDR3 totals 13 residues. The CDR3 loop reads CASSRTWPHEQYF. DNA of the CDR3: TGTGCCAGCAGCCGGACGTGGCCCCACGAGCAGTACTTC.

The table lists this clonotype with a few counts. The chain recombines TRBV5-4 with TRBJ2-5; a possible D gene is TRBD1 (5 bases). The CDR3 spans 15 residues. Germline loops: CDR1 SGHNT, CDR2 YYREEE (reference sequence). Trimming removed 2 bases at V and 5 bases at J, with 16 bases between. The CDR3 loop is CASSFPQGTRETQYF. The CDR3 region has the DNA TGTGCCAGCAGCTTTCCGCAGGGCACCCGGGAGACCCAGTACTTC.

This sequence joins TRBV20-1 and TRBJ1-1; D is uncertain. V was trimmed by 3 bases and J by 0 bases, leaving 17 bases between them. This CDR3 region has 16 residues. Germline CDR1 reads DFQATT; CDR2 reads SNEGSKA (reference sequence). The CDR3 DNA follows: TGCAGTGCTAGCCCCCTCCCTCTTGCTTTGAACACTGAAGCTTTCTTT. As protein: CSASPLPLALNTEAFF.

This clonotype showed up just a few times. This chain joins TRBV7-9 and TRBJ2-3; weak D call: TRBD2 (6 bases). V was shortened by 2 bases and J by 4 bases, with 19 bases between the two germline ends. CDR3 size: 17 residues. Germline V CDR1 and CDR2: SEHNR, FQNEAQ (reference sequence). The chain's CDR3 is CASSLPFAGLRADTQYF. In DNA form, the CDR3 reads TGTGCCAGCAGCTTACCCTTCGCGGGACTCAGGGCAGATACGCAGTATTTT.

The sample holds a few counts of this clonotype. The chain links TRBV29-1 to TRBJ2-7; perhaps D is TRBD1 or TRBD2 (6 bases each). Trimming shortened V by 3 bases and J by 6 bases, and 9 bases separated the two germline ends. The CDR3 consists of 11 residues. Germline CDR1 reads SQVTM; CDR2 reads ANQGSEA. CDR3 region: CSVDEGGEQYF. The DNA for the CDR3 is TGCAGCGTTGACGAGGGGGGCGAGCAGTACTTC.